Here is one TCR beta chain with its context. Its antigen is not known. The data stem from a study of T cell repertoires in aging, cancer and after chemotherapy. Study summary: Clear clonal overlap appeared across healthy donor samples taken over several months to years. Findings of the study overall: In healthy donors, age-related TCR diversity loss mainly reflected lost richness. In each cancer cohort, median generation probability increased across chemotherapy, suggesting thymic output rebounded. Untreated cancer patients had significantly lower blood TCR diversity than age-matched healthy donors.

Per germline, CDR1 KGHDR and CDR2 SFDVKD. The J segment lost 4 bases and the V segment lost 4 bases, leaving 6 bases of the junction unmatched. The CDR3 has 15 residues. Multiplex touch-down PCR with TRB-A/B primers amplified rearranged V-D-J TRB sequences. TCRdb re-analysed the multiplex PCR reads in MiXCR, keeping a single row per CDR3 protein. The profile covers 5,000 or so distinct CDR3 sequences, with around 28% appearing a single time and 5.5% to 7.5% taken by the ten largest. Peripheral blood genomic DNA, not sorted cells or RNA, was the template. This chain joins TRBV24-1 and TRBJ2-1, with TRBD1 matching over 7 bases. What was sequenced was blood. The origin of this receptor is a human donor in good health. The CDR3 nucleotides read TGTGCCACCAGTGACCCGGGACAGACTTACAATGAGCAGTTCTTC. This gives the protein CATSDPGQTYNEQFF.